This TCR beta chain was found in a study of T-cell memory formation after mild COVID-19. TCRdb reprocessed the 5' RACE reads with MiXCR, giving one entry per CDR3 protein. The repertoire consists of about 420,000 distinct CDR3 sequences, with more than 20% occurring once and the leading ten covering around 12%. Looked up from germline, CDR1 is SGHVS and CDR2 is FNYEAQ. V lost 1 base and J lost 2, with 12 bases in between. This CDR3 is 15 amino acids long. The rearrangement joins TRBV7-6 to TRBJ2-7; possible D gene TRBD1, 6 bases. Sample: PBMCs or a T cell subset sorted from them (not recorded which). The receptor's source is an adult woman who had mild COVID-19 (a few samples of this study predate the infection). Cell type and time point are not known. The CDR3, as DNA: TGTGCCAGCAGCTTAGGCCAGGGGCTCCCCTACGAGCAGTACTTC. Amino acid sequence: CASSLGQGLPYEQYF. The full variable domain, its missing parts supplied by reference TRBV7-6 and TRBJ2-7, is GAGVSQSPRYKVTKRGQDVALRCDPISGHVSLYWYRQALGQGPEFLTYFNYEAQQDKSGLPNDRFSAERPEGSISTLTIQRTEQRDSAMYRCASSLGQGLPYEQYFGPGTRLTVT.